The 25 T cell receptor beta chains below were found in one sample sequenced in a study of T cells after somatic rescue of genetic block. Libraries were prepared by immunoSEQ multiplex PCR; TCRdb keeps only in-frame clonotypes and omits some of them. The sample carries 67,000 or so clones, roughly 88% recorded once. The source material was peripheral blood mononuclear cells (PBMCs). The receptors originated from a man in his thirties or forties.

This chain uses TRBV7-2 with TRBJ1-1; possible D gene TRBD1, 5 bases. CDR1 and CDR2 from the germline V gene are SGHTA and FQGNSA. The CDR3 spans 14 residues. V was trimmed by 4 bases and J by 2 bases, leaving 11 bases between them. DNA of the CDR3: TGTGCCAGCAGCTACCCGTGGGGCAACACTGAAGCTTTCTTT. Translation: CASSYPWGNTEAFF. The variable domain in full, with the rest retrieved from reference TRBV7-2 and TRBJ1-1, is GAGVSQSPSNKVTEKGKDVELRCDPISGHTALYWYRQSLGQGLEFLIYFQGNSAPDKSGLPSDRFSAERTGGSVSTLTIQRTQQEDSAVYLCASSYPWGNTEAFFGQGTRLTVV.

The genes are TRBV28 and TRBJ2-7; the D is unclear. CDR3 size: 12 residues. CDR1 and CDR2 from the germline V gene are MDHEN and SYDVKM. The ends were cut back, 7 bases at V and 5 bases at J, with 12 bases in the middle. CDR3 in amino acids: CASTHDVDEQYF. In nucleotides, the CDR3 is TGTGCCAGCACCCACGACGTAGACGAGCAGTACTTC.

The CDR3 nucleotides are TGCGCCAGCAGTACTGACGGGGGCAGAGGCGAGCAGTACTTC. Translated, it gives CASSTDGGRGEQYF. V usage is TRBV5-1 and J usage is TRBJ2-7; D may match TRBD1 or TRBD2 (6 bases each). The V end lost 5 bases, the J end lost 6 bases, and 18 bases lay between the germline ends. The germline V gene has CDR1 SGHRS and CDR2 YFSETQ. The CDR3 loop spans 14 amino acids.

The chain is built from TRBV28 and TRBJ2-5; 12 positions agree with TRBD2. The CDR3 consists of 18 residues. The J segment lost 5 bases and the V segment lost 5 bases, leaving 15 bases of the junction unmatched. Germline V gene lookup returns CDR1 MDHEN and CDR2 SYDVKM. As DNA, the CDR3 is TGTGCCAGCAGTCCACCAACAAGACTAGCGGGAGTCTGGGAGACCCAGTACTTC. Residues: CASSPPTRLAGVWETQYF.

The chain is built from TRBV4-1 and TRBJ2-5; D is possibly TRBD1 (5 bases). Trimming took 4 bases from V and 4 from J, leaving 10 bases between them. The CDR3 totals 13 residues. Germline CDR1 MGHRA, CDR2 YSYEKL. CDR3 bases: TGCGCCAGCAGCCCTGGACAAGTAGAGACCCAGTACTTC. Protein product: CASSPGQVETQYF.

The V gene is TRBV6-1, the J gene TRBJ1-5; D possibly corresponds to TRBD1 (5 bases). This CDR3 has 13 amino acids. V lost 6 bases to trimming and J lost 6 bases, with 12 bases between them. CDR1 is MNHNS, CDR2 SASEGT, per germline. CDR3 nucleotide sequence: TGTGCCAGCAGCTTGGGGGTTGTTCAGCCCCAGCATTTT. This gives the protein CASSLGVVQPQHF.

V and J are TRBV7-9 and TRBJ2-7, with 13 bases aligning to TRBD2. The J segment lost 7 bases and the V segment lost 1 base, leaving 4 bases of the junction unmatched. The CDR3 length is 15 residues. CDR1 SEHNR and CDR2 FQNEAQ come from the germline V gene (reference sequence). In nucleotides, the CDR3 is TGTGCCAGCAGCTTAGGACTAGCGGGGGGTAGGGAGCAGTACTTC. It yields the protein CASSLGLAGGREQYF.

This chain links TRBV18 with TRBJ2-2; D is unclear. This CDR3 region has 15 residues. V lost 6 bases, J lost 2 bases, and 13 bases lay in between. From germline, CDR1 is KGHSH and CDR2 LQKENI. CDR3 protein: CASSPKNGNTGELFF. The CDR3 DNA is TGTGCCAGCTCTCCTAAGAATGGAAACACCGGGGAGCTGTTTTTT.

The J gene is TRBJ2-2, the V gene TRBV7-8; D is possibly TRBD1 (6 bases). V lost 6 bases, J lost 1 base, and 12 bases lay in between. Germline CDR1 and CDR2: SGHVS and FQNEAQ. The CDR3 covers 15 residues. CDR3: CASRSHRENTGELFF. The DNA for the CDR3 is TGTGCCAGCAGATCCCACAGGGAGAACACCGGGGAGCTGTTTTTT.

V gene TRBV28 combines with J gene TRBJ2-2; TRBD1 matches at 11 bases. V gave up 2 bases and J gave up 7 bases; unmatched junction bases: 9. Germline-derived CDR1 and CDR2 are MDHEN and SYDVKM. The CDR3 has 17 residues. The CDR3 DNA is TGTGCCAGCAGTTTACACGCGGACAGGGGGCGCGACGGGGAGCTGTTTTTT. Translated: CASSLHADRGRDGELFF.

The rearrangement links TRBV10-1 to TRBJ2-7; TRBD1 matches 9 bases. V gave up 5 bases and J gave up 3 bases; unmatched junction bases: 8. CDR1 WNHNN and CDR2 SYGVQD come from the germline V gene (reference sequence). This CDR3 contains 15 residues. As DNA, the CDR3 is TGCGCCAGCAGTCGGGACAGGGTGAAAGTCTACGAGCAGTACTTC. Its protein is CASSRDRVKVYEQYF.

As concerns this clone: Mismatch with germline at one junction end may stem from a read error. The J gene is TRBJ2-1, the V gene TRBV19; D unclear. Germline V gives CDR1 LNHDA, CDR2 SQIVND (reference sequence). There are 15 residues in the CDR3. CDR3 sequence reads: CASSPRVSSSNEQFF. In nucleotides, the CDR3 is TGTGCCAGTAGTCCCCGGGTCTCTTCCTCCAATGAGCAGTTCTTC. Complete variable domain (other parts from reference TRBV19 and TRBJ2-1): DGGITQSPKYLFRKEGQNVTLSCEQNLNHDAMYWYRQDPGQGLRLIYYSQIVNDFQKGDIAEGYSVSREKKESFPLTVTSAQKNPTAFYLCASSPRVSSSNEQFFGPGTRLTVL.

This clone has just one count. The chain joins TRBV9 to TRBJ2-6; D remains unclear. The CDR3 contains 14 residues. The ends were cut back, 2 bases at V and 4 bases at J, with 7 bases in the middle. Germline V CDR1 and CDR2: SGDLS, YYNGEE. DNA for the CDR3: TGTGCCAGCAGCGTCCCGTCGGGGGCCAACGTCCTGACTTTC. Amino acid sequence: CASSVPSGANVLTF. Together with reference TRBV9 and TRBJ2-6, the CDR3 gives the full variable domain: DSGVTQTPKHLITATGQRVTLRCSPRSGDLSVYWYQQSLDQGLQFLIQYYNGEERAKGNILERFSAQQFPDLHSELNLSSLELGDSALYFCASSVPSGANVLTFGAGSRLTVL.

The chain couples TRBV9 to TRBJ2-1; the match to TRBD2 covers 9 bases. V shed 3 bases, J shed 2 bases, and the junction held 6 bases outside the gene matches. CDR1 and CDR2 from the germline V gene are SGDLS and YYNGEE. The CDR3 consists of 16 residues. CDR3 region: CASSGRSGRTYNEQFF. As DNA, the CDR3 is TGTGCCAGCAGCGGGCGTAGCGGGAGAACCTACAATGAGCAGTTCTTC.

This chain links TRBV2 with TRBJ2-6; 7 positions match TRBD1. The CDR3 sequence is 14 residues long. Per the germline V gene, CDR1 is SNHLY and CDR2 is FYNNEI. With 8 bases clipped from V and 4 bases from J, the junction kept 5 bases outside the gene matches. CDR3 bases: TGTGCCAGCGCGGACAGGTCCGGGGCCAACGTCCTGACTTTC. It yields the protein CASADRSGANVLTF.

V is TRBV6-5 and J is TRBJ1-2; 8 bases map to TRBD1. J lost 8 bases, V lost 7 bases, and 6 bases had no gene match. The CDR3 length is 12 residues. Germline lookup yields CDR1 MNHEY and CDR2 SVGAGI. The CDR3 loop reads CASTRTGNGYTF. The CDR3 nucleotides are TGTGCCAGCACACGGACAGGGAACGGCTACACCTTC.

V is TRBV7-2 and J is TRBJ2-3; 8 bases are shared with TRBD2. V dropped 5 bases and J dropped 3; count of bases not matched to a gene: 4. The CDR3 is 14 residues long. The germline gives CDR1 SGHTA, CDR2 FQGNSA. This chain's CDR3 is CASSGAGVTDTQYF. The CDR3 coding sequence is TGTGCCAGCAGCGGAGCGGGAGTAACAGATACGCAGTATTTT.

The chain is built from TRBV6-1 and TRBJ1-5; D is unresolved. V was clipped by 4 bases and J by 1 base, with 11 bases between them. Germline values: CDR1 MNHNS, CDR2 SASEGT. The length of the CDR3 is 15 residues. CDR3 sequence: CASSGTAISNQPQHF. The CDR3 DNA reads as TGTGCCAGCAGTGGGACGGCGATAAGCAATCAGCCCCAGCATTTT.

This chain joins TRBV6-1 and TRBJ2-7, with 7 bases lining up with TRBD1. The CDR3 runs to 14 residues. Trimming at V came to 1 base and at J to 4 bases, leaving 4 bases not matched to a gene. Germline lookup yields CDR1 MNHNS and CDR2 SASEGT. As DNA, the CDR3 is TGTGCCAGCAGTGAAGGGACAGGACATTACGAGCAGTACTTC. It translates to CASSEGTGHYEQYF.

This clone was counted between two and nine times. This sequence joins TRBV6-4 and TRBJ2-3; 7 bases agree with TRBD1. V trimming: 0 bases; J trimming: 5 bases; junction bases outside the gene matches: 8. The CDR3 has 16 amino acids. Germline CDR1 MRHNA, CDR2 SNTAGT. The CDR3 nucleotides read TGTGCCAGCAGTGACTCGTCAGGGGCAGGGGGAGATACGCAGTATTTT. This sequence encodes CASSDSSGAGGDTQYF.

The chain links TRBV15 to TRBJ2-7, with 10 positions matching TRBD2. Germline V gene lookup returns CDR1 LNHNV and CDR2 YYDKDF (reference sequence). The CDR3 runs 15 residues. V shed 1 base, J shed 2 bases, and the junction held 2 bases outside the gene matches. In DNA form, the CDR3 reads TGTGCCACCAGCAGAGCGACTAGCGGGCCCTACGAGCAGTACTTC. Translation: CATSRATSGPYEQYF.

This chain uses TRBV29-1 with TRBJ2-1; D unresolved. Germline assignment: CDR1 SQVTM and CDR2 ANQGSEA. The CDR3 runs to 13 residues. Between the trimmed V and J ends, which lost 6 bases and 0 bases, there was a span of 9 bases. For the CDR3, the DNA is TGCAGCGTGGCCGTCCGCTCCTACAATGAGCAGTTCTTC. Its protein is CSVAVRSYNEQFF.

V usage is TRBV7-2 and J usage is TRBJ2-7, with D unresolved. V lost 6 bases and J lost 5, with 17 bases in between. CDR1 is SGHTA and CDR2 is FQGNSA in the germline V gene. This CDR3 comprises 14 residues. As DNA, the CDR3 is TGTGCCAGCAGTTCCGGCAACCGGCGCCACGAGCAGTACTTC. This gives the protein CASSSGNRRHEQYF. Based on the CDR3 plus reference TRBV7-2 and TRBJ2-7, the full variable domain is GAGVSQSPSNKVTEKGKDVELRCDPISGHTALYWYRQSLGQGLEFLIYFQGNSAPDKSGLPSDRFSAERTGGSVSTLTIQRTQQEDSAVYLCASSSGNRRHEQYFGPGTRLTVT.

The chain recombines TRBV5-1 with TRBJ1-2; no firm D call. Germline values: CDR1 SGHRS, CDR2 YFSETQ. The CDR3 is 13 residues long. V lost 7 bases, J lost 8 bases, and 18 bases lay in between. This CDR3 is CASFRTLLEGYTF. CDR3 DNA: TGCGCCAGCTTCAGGACTCTCTTGGAGGGCTACACCTTC.

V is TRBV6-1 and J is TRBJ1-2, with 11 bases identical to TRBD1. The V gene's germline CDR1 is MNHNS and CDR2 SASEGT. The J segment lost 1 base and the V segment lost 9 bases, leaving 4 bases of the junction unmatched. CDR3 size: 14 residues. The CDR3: CASKDRGRNYGYTF. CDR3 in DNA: TGTGCCAGTAAGGACAGGGGGCGTAACTATGGCTACACCTTC.